This paragraph reports one T cell receptor (beta chain). As yet, its antigen is unknown. The protocol was immunoSEQ multiplex PCR, while the TCRdb copy is restricted to in-frame clones and leaves out a portion. The sample records fewer than 200,000 clones, about 93% being singletons. V lost 7 bases and J lost 7, with 11 bases in between. The germline V gene encodes CDR1 SNHLY and CDR2 FYNNEI. CDR3 length: 11 amino acids. The sample belongs to a study of shared clonotypes between healthy human individuals. Study-level background: The study drew on two women and a few men aged 18 to 49 as donors.

The study, taken as a whole, reports: A limitation of the genetic and exposure-history diversity represented arose from few donors. Roughly 5.3% of naive CD4 clonotypes were common to four donors.

This chain connects TRBV2 to TRBJ2-7; D ambiguous. The specimen was naive CD4+ T cells sorted from blood. Subset meaning: CD45RA+ positively selected. The clonotype originates from a woman in her thirties in good health. This chain's CDR3 is CASTLRDEQYF. CDR3 coding DNA: TGTGCCAGCACCCTAAGGGATGAGCAGTACTTC.